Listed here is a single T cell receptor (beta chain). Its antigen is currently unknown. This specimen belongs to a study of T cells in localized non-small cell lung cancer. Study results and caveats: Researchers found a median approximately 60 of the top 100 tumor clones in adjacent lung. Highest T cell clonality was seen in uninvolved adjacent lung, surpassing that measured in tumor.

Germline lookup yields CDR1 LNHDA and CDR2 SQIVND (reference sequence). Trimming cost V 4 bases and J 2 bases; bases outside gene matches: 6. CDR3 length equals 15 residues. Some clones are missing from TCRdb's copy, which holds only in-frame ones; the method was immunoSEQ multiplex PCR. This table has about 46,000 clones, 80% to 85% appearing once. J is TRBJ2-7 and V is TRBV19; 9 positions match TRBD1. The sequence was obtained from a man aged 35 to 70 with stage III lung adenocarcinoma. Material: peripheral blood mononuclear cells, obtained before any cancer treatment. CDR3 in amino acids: CASSRDRVETYEQYF. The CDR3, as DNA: TGTGCCAGTAGTAGGGACAGGGTCGAAACCTACGAGCAGTACTTC.